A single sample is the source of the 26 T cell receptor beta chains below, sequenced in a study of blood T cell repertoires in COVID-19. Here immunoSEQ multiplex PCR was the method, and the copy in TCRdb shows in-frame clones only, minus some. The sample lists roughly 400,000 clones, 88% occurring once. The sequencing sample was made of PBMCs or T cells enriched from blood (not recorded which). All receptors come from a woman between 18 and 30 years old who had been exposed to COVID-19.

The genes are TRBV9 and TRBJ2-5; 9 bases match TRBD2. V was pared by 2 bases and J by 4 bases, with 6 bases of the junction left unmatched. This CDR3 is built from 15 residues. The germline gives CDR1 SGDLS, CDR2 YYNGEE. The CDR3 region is CASSVSGGIRETQYF. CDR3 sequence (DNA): TGTGCCAGCAGCGTCAGCGGGGGGATACGAGAGACCCAGTACTTC.

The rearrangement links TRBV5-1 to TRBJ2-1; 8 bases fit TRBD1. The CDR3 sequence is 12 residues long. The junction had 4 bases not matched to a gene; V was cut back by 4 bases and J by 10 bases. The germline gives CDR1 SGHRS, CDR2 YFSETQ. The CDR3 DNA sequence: TGCGCCAGCAGCCCATGGACAGGGGAGCAGTTCTTC. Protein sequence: CASSPWTGEQFF. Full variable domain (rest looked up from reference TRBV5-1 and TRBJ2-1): KAGVTQTPRYLIKTRGQQVTLSCSPISGHRSVSWYQQTPGQGLQFLFEYFSETQRNKGNFPGRFSGRQFSNSRSEMNVSTLELGDSALYLCASSPWTGEQFFGPGTRLTVL.

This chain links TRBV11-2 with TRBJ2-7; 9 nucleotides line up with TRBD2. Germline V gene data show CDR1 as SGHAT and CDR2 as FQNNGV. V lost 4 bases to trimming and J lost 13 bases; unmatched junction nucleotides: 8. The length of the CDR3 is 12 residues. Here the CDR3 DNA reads TGTGCCAGCAGCTCTACTGGGACTAGCAGATACTTC. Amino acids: CASSSTGTSRYF.

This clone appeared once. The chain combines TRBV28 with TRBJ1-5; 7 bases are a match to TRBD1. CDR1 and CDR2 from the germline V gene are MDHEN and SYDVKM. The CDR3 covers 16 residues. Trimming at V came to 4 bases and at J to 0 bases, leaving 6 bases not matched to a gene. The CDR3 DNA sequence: TGTGCCAGCAGTTCCACGGACAGGTATAGCAATCAGCCCCAGCATTTT. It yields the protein CASSSTDRYSNQPQHF.

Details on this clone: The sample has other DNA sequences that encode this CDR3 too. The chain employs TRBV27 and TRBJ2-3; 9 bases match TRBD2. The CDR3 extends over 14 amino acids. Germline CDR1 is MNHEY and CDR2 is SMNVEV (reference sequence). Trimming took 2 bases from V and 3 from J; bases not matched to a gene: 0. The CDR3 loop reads CASSLAGGTDTQYF. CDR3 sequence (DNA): TGTGCCAGCAGTTTAGCGGGAGGGACAGATACGCAGTATTTT.

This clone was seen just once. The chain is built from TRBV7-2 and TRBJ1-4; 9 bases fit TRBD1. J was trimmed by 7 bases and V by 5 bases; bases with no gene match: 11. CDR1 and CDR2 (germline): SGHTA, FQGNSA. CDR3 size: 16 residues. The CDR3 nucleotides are TGTGCCAGCAGCGTAAGATCCGGGACAGGGACTGAAAAACTGTTTTTT. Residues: CASSVRSGTGTEKLFF.

CDR3 sequence reads: CASSREQGLAGDYEQYF. The CDR3 nucleotides read TGTGCCAGTAGTCGAGAACAGGGCCTAGCGGGAGACTACGAGCAGTACTTC. This sequence joins TRBV19 and TRBJ2-7; 10 bases match TRBD2. Germline CDR1 is LNHDA and CDR2 is SQIVND (reference sequence). The CDR3 runs to 17 residues. The V segment lost 5 bases and the J segment 3 bases; nucleotides outside the gene matches: 13. Based on the CDR3 plus reference TRBV19 and TRBJ2-7, the full variable domain is DGGITQSPKYLFRKEGQNVTLSCEQNLNHDAMYWYRQDPGQGLRLIYYSQIVNDFQKGDIAEGYSVSREKKESFPLTVTSAQKNPTAFYLCASSREQGLAGDYEQYFGPGTRLTVT.

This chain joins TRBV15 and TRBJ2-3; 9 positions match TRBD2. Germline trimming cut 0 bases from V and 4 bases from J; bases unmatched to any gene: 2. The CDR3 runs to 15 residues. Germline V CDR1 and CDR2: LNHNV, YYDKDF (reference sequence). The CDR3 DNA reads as TGTGCCACCAGCAGAGATGTAGCGGGGGCAGATACGCAGTATTTT. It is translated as CATSRDVAGADTQYF.

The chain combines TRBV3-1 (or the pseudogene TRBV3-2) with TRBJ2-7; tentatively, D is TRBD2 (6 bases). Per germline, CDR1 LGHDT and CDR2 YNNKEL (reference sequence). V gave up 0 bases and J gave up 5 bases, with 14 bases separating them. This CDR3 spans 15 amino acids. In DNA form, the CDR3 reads TGTGCCAGCAGCCAAGAGAGCCAGGGAGGCCACGAGCAGTACTTC. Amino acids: CASSQESQGGHEQYF.

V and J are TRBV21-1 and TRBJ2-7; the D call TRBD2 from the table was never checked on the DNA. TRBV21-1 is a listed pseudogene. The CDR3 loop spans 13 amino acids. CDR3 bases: TGTGCCAGTACCAAACGGAGCGACCCCGAGCAGTACTTC. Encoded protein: CASTKRSDPEQYF.

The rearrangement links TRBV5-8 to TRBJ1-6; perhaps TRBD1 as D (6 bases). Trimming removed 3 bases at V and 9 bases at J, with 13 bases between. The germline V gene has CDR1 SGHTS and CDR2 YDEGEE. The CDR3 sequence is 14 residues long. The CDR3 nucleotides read TGTGCCAGCAGCTACCCCGGGGGGCCTTCACCCCTCCACTTT. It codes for CASSYPGGPSPLHF.

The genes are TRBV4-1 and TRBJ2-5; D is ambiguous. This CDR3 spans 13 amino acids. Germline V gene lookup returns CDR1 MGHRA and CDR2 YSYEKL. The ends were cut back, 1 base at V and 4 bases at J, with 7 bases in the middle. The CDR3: CASSQGAIETQYF. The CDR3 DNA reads TGCGCCAGCAGCCAAGGGGCGATAGAGACCCAGTACTTC.

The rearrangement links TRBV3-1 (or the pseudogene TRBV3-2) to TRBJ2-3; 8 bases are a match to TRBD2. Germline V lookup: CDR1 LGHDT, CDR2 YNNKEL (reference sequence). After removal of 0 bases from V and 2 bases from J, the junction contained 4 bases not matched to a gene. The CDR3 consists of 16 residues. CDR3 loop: CASSQDDGRDTDTQYF. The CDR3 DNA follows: TGTGCCAGCAGCCAAGATGACGGGAGGGACACAGATACGCAGTATTTT.

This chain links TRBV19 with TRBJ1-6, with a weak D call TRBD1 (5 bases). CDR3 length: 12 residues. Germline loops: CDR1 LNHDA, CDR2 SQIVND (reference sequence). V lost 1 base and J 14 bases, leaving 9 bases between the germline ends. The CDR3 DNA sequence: TGTGCCAGTAGTATAGGGAGGGGAGCCCTCCACTTT. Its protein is CASSIGRGALHF.

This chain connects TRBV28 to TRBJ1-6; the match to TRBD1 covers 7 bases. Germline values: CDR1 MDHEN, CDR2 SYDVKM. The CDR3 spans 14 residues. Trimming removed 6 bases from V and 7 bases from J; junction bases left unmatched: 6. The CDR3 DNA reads TGTGCCAGCAGGCCACCAGGGGGGAATTCACCCCTCCACTTT. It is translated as CASRPPGGNSPLHF.

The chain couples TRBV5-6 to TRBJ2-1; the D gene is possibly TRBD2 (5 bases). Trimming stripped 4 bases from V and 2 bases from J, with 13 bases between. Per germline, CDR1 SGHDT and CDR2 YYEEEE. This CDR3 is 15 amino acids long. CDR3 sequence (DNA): TGTGCCAGCAGCCTAATAGAACTAGCCTACAATGAGCAGTTCTTC. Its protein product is CASSLIELAYNEQFF. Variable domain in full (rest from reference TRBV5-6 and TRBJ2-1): DAGVTQSPTHLIKTRGQQVTLRCSPKSGHDTVSWYQQALGQGPQFIFQYYEEEERQRGNFPDRFSGHQFPNYSSELNVNALLLGDSALYLCASSLIELAYNEQFFGPGTRLTVL.

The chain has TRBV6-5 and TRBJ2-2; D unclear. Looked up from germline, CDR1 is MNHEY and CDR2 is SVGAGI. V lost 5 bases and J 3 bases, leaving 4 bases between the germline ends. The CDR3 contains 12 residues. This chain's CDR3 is CASSQYTGELFF. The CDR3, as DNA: TGTGCCAGCAGTCAATACACCGGGGAGCTGTTTTTT.

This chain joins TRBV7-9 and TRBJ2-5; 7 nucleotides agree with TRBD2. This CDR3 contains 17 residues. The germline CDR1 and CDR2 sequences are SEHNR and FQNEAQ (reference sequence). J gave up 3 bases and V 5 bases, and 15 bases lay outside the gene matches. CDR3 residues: CASSPWRGGPREETQYF. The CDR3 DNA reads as TGTGCCAGCAGCCCGTGGAGGGGAGGGCCGCGTGAAGAGACCCAGTACTTC. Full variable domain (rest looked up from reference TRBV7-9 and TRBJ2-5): DTGVSQNPRHKITKRGQNVTFRCDPISEHNRLYWYRQTLGQGPEFLTYFQNEAQLEKSRLLSDRFSAERPKGSFSTLEIQRTEQGDSAMYLCASSPWRGGPREETQYFGPGTRLLVL.

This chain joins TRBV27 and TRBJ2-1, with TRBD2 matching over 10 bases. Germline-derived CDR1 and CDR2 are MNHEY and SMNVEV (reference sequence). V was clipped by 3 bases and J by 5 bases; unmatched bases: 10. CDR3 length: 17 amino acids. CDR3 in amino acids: CASSLFPSTSGHNEQFF. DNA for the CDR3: TGTGCCAGCAGTTTGTTCCCCTCGACTAGCGGGCACAATGAGCAGTTCTTC.

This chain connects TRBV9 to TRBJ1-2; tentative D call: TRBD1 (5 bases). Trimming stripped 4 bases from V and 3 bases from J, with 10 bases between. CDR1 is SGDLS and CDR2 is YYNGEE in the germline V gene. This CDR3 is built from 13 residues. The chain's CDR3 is CASSTDRYYGYTF. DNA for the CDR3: TGTGCCAGCAGCACAGACAGATACTATGGCTACACCTTC.

Here the CDR3 DNA reads TGTGCCAGCAGCTTAAGAGACAATGAGCAGTTCTTC. Amino acid sequence: CASSLRDNEQFF. The chain joins TRBV7-8 to TRBJ2-1; D remains unclear. The germline gives CDR1 SGHVS, CDR2 FQNEAQ. Trimming shortened V by 2 bases and J by 5 bases, and 4 bases separated the two germline ends. The CDR3 is 12 residues long.

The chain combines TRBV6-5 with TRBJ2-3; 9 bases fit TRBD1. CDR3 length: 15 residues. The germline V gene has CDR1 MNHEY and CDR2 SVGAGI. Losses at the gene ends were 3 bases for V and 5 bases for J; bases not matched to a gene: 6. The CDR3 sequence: CASSYRDRVVDTQYF. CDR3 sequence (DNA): TGTGCCAGCAGTTATAGGGACAGGGTGGTAGATACGCAGTATTTT.

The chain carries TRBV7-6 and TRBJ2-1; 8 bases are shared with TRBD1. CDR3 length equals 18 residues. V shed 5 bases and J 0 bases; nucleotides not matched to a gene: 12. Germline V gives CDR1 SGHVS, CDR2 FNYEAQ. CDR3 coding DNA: TGTGCCAGCAGCATAGGACAGGGTCCTGGGAGCTCCTACAATGAGCAGTTCTTC. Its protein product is CASSIGQGPGSSYNEQFF.

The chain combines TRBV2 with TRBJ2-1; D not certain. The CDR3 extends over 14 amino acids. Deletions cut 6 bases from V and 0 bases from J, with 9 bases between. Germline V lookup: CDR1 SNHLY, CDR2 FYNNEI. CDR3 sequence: CASSDLSSYNEQFF. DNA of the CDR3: TGTGCCAGCAGCGACTTAAGCTCCTACAATGAGCAGTTCTTC. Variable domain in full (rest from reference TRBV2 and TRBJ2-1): EPEVTQTPSHQVTQMGQEVILRCVPISNHLYFYWYRQILGQKVEFLVSFYNNEISEKSEIFDDQFSVERPDGSNFTLKIRSTKLEDSAMYFCASSDLSSYNEQFFGPGTRLTVL.

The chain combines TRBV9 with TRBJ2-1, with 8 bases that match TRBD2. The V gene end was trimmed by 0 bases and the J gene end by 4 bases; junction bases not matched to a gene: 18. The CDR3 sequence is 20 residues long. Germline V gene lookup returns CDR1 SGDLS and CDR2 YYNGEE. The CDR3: CASSVGHIGTRALDYNEQFF. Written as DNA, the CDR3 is TGTGCCAGCAGCGTAGGCCACATAGGGACTAGGGCACTCGATTACAATGAGCAGTTCTTC. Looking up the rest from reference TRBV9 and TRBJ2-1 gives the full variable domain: DSGVTQTPKHLITATGQRVTLRCSPRSGDLSVYWYQQSLDQGLQFLIQYYNGEERAKGNILERFSAQQFPDLHSELNLSSLELGDSALYFCASSVGHIGTRALDYNEQFFGPGTRLTVL.

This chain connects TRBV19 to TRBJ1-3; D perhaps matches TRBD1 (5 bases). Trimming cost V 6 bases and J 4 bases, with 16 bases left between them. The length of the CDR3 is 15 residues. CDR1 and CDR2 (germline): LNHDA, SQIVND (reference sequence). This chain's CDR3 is CASRSAAGPGNTIYF. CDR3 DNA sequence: TGTGCCAGTAGATCGGCTGCGGGGCCCGGAAACACCATATATTTT.